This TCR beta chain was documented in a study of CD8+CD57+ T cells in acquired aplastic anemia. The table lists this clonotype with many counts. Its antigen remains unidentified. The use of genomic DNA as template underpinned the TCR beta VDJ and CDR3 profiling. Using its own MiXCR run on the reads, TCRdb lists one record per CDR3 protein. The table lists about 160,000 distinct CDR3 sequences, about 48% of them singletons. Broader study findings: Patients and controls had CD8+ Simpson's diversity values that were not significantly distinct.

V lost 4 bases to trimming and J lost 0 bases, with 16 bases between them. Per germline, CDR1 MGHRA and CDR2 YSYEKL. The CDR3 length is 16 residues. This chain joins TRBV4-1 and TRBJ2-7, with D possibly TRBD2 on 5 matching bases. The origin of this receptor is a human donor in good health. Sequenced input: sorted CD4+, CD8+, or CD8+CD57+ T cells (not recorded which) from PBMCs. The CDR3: CASSPRFGESSYEQYF. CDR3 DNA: TGCGCCAGCAGCCCACGTTTTGGGGAGTCCTCCTACGAGCAGTACTTC.